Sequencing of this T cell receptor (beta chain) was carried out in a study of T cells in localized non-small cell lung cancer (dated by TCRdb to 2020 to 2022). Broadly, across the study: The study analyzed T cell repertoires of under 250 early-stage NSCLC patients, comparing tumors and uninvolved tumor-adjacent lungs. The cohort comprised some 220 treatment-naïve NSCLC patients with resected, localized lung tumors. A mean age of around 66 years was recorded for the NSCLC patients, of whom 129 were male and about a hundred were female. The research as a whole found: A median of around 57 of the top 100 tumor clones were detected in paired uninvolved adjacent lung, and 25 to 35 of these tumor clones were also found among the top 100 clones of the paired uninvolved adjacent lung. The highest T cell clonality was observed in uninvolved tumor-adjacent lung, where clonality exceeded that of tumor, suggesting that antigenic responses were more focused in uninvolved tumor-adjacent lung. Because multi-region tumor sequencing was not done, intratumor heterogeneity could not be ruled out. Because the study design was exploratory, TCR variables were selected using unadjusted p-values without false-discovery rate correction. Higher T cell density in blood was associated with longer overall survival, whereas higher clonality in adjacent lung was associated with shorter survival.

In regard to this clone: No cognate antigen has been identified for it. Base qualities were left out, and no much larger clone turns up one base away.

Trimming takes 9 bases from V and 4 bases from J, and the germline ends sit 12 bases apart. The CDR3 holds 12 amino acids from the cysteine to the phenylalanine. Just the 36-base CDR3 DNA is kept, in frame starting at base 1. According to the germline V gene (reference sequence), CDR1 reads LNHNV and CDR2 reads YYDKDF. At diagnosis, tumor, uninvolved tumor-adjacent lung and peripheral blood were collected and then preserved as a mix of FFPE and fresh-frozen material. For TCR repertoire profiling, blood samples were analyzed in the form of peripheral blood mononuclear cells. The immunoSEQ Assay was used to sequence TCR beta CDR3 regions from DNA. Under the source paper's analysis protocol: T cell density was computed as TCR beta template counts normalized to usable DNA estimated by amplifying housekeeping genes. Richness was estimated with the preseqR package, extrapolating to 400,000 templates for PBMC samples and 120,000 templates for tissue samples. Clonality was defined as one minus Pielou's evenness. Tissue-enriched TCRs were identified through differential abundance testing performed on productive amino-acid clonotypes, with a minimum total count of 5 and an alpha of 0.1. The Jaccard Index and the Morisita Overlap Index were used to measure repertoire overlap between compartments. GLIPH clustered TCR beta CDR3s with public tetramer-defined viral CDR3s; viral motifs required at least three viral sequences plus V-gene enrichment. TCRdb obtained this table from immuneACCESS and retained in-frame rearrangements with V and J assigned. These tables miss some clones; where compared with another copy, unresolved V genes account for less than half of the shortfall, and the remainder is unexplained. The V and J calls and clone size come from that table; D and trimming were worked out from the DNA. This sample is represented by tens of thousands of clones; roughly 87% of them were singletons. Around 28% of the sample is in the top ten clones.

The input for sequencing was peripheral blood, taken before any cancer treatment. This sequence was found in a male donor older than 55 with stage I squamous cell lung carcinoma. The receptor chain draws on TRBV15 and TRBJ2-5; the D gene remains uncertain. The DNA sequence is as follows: TGTGCCACGGCTGGAGTGGGAGAGACCCAGTACTTC. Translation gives CATAGVGETQYF.